Included here is one T cell receptor (beta chain) sequence, with context. Its antigen is undetermined. As every portion of the isolated RNA was reverse transcribed, the sequencing read expressed TCRB transcripts. Assay: immunoSEQ multiplex PCR; the TCRdb copy retains only in-frame clones and omits some. The data show hundreds of thousands of clones, about 17% seen once. This sample is part of a study of beta chain features in type 1 diabetes. Points from the study as a whole: Researchers cautioned that cDNA sequencing could over-represent cells with high TCR expression. Whether HLA type affects TCRB rearrangement stayed undetermined in the present work. Possible PCR preference for shorter templates applied equally to patients and controls.

This CDR3 is 17 amino acids long. V was pared by 3 bases and J by 7 bases, with 15 bases of the junction left unmatched. CDR1 is MDHEN and CDR2 is SYDVKM in the germline V gene. Donors contributed one heparinised blood draw apiece, averaging about 100 mL. Sequenced sample: naive CD4+ T cells from blood. The V call is TRBV28, the J call TRBJ2-1; 7 positions match TRBD2. The source of this sequence is a woman aged 18-29 years in good health. CDR3 nucleotide sequence: TGTGCCAGCAGTTTTCCCCGACTAGCCCAATCGGTGAATGAGCAGTTCTTC. This codes for CASSFPRLAQSVNEQFF.